This record looks at one T cell receptor beta chain sequence and its context. As yet, its antigen is unknown. This entry comes from a study of cytomegalovirus exposure and HLA in healthy donors. Study-level points and caveats: The records held CMV serostatus as the only immune exposure information. When a later analysis was performed, an Asian-associated ancestry cluster reportedly had fewer N-insertions than the 666-donor mean.

The CDR3 is made up of 15 amino acids. Trimming took 3 bases from V and 4 from J, leaving 13 bases between them. From germline, CDR1 is MNHEY and CDR2 SMNVEV (reference sequence). PCR involved 60 Vbeta and 13 Jbeta primers. Method: immunoSEQ multiplex PCR; TCRdb's copy keeps in-frame clones and lacks some. The listing contains 200,000 or so clones. The chain recombines TRBV27 with TRBJ2-1; TRBD1 is a possible D gene (6 bases). The sample consisted of PBMCs. The clonotype was recovered from a girl aged 2 to 10 in good health and CMV-seropositive. The CDR3 DNA sequence: TGTGCCAGCAGTTTTGGGCAGGGGCTTTACAATGAGCAGTTCTTC. Its protein is CASSFGQGLYNEQFF.